This TCR beta chain was found in a study of blood T cells in healthy people across ages (dated by TCRdb to 2015 to 2017). Turning to the overall study: In model experiments, template switching captured roughly one uniquely barcoded TCR beta cDNA molecule for every two T cells. To avoid experimental bias, donors of different ages were randomly spread across the sequencing lanes. Donors were grouped into four age groups: young (average roughly 15 years), middle-aged (39), aged (around 60) and long-lived (just over 80). For two donors (one aged 18 to 29 and one aged 80 or older), the study analyzed two additional independent replicas of 1 million unique cDNA reads from the same blood draw. Age-related changes in TCR beta repertoire diversity were measured in the study by deep sequencing normalized with unique cDNA molecular identifiers. Overall study results and their limits: Since profiling was done on bulk unsorted PBMCs, naive and antigen-experienced compartments could not be conclusively compared. The CMV infection status of donors was not known, potentially confounding age-related changes in expanded clonotypes. Compared with the aged group, the long-lived group had more naive CD4+ T cells, fewer expanded clones and increased TCR diversity, suggesting age selection. Total diversity estimates from one million sequenced T cells were considered lower bounds and underestimates. As age increased, observed TCR beta diversity per million T cells dropped in a roughly linear way, and a significant reduction was already evident by age approximately 40. Observed TCR beta diversity correlated strongly with the percentage of naive T cells measured by flow cytometry.

Library preparation employed 5' RACE. Sequencing took place on an Illumina HiSeq 2500. A second PCR of roughly 6 to 11 cycles was performed with a sample-barcoded 5' primer and a J-beta primer mix. Each TCR beta cDNA molecule received a unique molecular identifier from a template-switch 5' adaptor carrying 12 random nucleotides. Each sample yielded at least 2.5 million CDR3-containing paired-end reads. All of the RNA was converted into first-strand cDNA using the Mint cDNA synthesis kit, with a TRBC-specific oligonucleotide serving as the primer. Following uracil-DNA glycosylase treatment, all cDNA underwent a first 18-cycle PCR with the universal primers M1SS and BC2_uni_R. For the original study's pipeline: For normalization, 1 million high-quality reads, each with a distinct molecular identifier, were randomly selected from each sample. Instead of being binned into consensus sequences, reads with shared molecular identifiers were discarded. MiTCR, set to a Q25 quality threshold and the strictest error-elimination algorithm, was used for CDR3 identification, clonotype clustering and error correction. A nonparametric unseen species model with Euler transformation was used to estimate a lower bound on total TCR beta diversity. The raw public data were reprocessed by TCRdb itself: fastp quality trimming at Q25, MiXCR clonotype calling, in-frame beta chains only. Entries are consolidated by CDR3 protein sequence, retaining the most common genes and DNA. What appears here as the V and J calls and clone size reflects TCRdb's work, not the paper's. This sample lists 550,000 to 750,000 distinct CDR3 sequences; 21% were detected once. Of the sample, 3% to 4% falls within the top ten clones.

The CDR3 runs 16 amino acids, cysteine and phenylalanine included. Only CDR3 DNA remains: 48 bases, in frame from the first base. The junction shows trimming of 4 bases on V and 6 bases on J, and the gene matches do not reach 14 bases of it. The germline V gene encodes CDR1 DFQATT and CDR2 SNEGSKA (reference sequence). Systemically healthy Caucasian individuals from Russia, 35 to 40 in total and aged roughly 6 to 95 years, were included as donors. Approximately 9.3 milliliters of peripheral blood were drawn from each donor into EDTA-treated Vacutainer tubes. Ficoll-Paque density-gradient centrifugation was used to isolate PBMCs, with at least 7 million per sample. Total RNA, at least 6 micrograms per sample, was extracted from PBMCs with Trizol reagent. For every donor, an aliquot of PBMCs went through flow cytometry to measure the percentages of naive CD45RAhigh/CD27high T cells. On this clonotype itself: There is no known antigen for this receptor. This may stem from a read error, because a much larger clone lies one nucleotide away.

Sequenced: blood. Recombination linked TRBV20-1 to TRBJ2-2; TRBD2 matches 7 bases in the middle. This sequence was found in a man between 65 and 85 years old in good health. The CDR3 here reads CSAKDSDGRMAGELFF. In nucleotides, the sequence is TGCAGTGCTAAAGATTCTGACGGGAGGATGGCCGGGGAGCTGTTTTTT.